The 2 T cell receptor beta chains presented below share a single source sample, sequenced in a study of type 1 and type 2 diabetes patients. PCR was run on genomic DNA. Multiplex PCR with 30 forward and 13 reverse primers amplified the TCR beta CDR3. TCRdb used MiXCR to reprocess the multiplex PCR reads, holding one entry per CDR3 protein. Counted here are some 250,000 distinct CDR3 sequences, around 50% occurring once; the ten biggest clones make up roughly 15%. The material sequenced was peripheral blood mononuclear cells (PBMCs). All receptors derive from a man aged 18 to 30 with type 2 diabetes.

This sequence joins TRBV12-3 or TRBV12-4 and TRBJ2-6, with a possible D match to TRBD1 (5 bases). The CDR3 covers 14 residues. V was clipped by 6 bases and J by 5 bases, with 11 bases between them. DNA of the CDR3: TGTGCCAGCAGCCCCCCGGACAGGGCCAACGTCCTGACTTTC. It yields the protein CASSPPDRANVLTF.

V is TRBV28 and J is TRBJ1-6; D is possibly TRBD1 (5 bases). The CDR3 has 14 residues. The V gene lost 4 bases and the J gene lost 9 bases, with 13 bases spanning the gap. The germline CDR1 and CDR2 sequences are MDHEN and SYDVKM. DNA for the CDR3: TGTGCCAGCAGTTCTCTGACAGATACTTCACCCCTCCACTTT. Its translation is CASSSLTDTSPLHF.